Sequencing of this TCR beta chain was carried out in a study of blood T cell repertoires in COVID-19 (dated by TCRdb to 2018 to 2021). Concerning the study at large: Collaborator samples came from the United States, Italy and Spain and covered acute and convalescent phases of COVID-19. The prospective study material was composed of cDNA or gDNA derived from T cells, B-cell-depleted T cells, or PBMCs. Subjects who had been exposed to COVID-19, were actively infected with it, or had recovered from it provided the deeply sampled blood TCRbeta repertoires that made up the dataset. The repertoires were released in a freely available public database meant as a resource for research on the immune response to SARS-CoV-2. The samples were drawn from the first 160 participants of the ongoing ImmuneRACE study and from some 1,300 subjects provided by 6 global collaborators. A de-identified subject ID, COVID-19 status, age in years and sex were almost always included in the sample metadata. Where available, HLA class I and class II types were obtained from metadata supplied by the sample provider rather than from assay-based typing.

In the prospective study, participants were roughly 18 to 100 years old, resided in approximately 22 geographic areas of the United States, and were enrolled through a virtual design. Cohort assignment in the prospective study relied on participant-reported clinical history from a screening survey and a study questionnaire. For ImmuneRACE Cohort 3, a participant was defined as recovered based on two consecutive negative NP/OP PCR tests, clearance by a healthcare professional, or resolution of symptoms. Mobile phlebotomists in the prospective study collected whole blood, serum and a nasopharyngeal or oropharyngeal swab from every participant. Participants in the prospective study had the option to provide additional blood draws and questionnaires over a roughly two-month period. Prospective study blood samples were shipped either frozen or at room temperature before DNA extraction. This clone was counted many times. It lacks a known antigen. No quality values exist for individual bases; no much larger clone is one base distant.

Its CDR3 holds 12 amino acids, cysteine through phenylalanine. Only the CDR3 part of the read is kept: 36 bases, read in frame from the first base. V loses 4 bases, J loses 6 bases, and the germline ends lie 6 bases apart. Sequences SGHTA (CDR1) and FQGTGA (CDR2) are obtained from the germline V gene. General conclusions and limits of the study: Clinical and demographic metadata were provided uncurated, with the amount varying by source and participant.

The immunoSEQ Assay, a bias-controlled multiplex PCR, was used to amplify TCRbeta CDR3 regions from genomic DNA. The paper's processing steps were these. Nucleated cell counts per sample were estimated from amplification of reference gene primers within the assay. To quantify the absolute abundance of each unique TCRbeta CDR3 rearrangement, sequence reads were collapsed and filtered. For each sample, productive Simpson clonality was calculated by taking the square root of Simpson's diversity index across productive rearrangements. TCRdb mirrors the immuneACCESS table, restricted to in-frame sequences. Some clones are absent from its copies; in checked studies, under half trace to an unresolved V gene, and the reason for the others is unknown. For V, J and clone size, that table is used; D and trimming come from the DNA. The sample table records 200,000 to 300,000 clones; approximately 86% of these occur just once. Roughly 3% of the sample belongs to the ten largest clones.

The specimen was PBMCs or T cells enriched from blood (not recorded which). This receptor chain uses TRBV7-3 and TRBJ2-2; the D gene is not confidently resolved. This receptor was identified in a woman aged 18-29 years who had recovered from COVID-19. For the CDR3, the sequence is CASSSVPGELFF. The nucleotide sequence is TGTGCCAGCAGCTCCGTTCCCGGGGAGCTGTTTTTT.